The T cell receptor beta chain under discussion was sequenced for a study of radiotherapy plus CTLA-4 blockade in lung cancer. Study-wide background: There were objective responses in roughly 17% of patients, and 31% had disease control.

V dropped 5 bases and J dropped 10 bases, with 15 bases sitting between them. The germline CDR1 and CDR2 sequences are KGHSH and LQKENI. The CDR3 spans 13 residues. Here immunoSEQ multiplex PCR was the method, and the copy in TCRdb shows in-frame clones only, minus some. The data contain about 95,000 clones, about 83% of them singletons. General observations from the study: TCR clones from tumors expanded in blood after radiotherapy plus ipilimumab. Dynamics of early blood T cell clones, together with interferon-beta, were reportedly the best predictors of response.

Comment on this clone: Its specificity is unknown.

The sample in question was peripheral blood, obtained from a patient treated with radiotherapy plus ipilimumab. The clonotype was recovered from a human donor with non-small cell lung cancer who had stable disease on radiotherapy plus ipilimumab. This chain joins TRBV18 and TRBJ2-1; D tentatively reads TRBD1 or TRBD2 (5 bases each). The CDR3 coding sequence is TGTGCCAGCTCATGGGGACGAAACGAAGAGCAGTTCTTC. Encoded protein: CASSWGRNEEQFF.